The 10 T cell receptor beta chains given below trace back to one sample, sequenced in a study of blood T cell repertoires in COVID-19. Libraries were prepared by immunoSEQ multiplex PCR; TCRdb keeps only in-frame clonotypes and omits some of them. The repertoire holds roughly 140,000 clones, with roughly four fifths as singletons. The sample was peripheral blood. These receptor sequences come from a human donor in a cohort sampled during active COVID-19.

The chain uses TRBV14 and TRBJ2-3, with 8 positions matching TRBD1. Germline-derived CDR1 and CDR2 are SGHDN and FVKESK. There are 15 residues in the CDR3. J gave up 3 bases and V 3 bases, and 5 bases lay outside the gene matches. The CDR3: CASSHVGQGTDTQYF. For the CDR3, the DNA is TGTGCCAGCAGCCACGTTGGACAGGGTACAGATACGCAGTATTTT.

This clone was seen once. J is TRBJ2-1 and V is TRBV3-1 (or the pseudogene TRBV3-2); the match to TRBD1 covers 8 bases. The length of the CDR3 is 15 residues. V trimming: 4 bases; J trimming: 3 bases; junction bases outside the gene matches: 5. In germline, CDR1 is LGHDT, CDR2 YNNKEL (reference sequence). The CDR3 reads CASSPRDRGYNEQFF. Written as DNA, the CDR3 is TGTGCCAGCAGCCCCCGCGACAGGGGCTACAATGAGCAGTTCTTC.

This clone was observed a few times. The CDR3 protein is CASSPGRGGQPQHF. CDR3 DNA: TGTGCCAGCAGTCCCGGGAGGGGCGGTCAGCCCCAGCATTTT. This chain links TRBV6-6 with TRBJ1-5, with D perhaps TRBD1 (5 bases). CDR1 is MNHNY, CDR2 SVGAGI, per germline (reference sequence). The V and J ends lost 5 bases and 6 bases respectively, with 14 bases between them. The length of the CDR3 is 14 residues.

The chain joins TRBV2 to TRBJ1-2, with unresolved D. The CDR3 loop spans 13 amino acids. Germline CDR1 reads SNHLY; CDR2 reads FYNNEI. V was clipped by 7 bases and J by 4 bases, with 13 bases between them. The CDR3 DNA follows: TGTGCCAGCATCCCCGACATACCCTATGGCTACACCTTC. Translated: CASIPDIPYGYTF. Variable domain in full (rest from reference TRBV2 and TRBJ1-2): EPEVTQTPSHQVTQMGQEVILRCVPISNHLYFYWYRQILGQKVEFLVSFYNNEISEKSEIFDDQFSVERPDGSNFTLKIRSTKLEDSAMYFCASIPDIPYGYTFGSGTRLTVV.

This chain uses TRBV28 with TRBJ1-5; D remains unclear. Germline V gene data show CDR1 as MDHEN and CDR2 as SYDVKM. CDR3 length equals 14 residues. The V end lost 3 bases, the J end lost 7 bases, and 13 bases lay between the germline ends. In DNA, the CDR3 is TGTGCCAGCAGTTTTCCCCGGTCCCGGCAGCCCCAGCATTTT. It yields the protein CASSFPRSRQPQHF. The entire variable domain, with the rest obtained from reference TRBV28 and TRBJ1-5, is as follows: DVKVTQSSRYLVKRTGEKVFLECVQDMDHENMFWYRQDPGLGLRLIYFSYDVKMKEKGDIPEGYSVSREKKERFSLILESASTNQTSMYLCASSFPRSRQPQHFGDGTRLSIL.

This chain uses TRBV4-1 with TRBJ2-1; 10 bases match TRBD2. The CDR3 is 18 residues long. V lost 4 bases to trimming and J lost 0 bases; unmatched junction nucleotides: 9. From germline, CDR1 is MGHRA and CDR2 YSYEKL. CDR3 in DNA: TGCGCCAGCAGCCCCAAGAGGCTAGCGGGGGACTCCTACAATGAGCAGTTCTTC. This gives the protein CASSPKRLAGDSYNEQFF.

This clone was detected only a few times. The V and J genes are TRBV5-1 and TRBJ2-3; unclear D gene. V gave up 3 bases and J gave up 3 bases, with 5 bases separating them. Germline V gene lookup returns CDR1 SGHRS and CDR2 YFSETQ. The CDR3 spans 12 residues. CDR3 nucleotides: TGCGCCAGCAGCTCAGGTACAGATACGCAGTATTTT. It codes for CASSSGTDTQYF. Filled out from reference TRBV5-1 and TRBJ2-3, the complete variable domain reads KAGVTQTPRYLIKTRGQQVTLSCSPISGHRSVSWYQQTPGQGLQFLFEYFSETQRNKGNFPGRFSGRQFSNSRSEMNVSTLELGDSALYLCASSSGTDTQYFGPGTRLTVL.

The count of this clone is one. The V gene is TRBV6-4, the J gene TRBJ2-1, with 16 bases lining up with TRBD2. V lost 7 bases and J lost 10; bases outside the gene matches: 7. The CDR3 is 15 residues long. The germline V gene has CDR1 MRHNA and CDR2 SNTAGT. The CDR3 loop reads CASKAGLAGGREQFF. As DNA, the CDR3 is TGTGCCAGCAAGGCGGGACTAGCGGGGGGGCGAGAGCAGTTCTTC.

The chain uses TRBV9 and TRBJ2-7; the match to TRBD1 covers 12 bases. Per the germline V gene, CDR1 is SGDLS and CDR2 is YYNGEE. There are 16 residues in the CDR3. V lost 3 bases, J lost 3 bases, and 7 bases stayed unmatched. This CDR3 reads CASSGEGTGGLYEQYF. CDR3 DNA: TGTGCCAGCAGCGGAGAGGGGACAGGGGGCCTCTACGAGCAGTACTTC. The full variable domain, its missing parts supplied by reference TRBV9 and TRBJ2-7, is DSGVTQTPKHLITATGQRVTLRCSPRSGDLSVYWYQQSLDQGLQFLIQYYNGEERAKGNILERFSAQQFPDLHSELNLSSLELGDSALYFCASSGEGTGGLYEQYFGPGTRLTVT.

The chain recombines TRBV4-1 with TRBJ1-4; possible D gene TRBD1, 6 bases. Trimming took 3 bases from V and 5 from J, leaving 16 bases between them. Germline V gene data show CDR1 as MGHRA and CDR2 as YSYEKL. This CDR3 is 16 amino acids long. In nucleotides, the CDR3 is TGCGCCAGCAGCCACCGTAACAGGGAAGGCAATGAAAAACTGTTTTTT. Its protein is CASSHRNREGNEKLFF.